This entry describes one T cell receptor beta chain. The sample is drawn from a study of blood T cell repertoires in COVID-19. Study information: The United States, Italy and Spain were the sources of the acute and convalescent COVID-19 samples. PBMCs, B-cell-depleted T cells, or T cells provided the cDNA or gDNA that made up the material.

CDR1 SNHLY and CDR2 FYNNEI come from the germline V gene. The CDR3 runs 14 residues. Trimming took 7 bases from V and 1 from J, leaving 10 bases between them. In the authors' workflow: How many nucleated cells were present was estimated from reference gene primer amplification. The assay was immunoSEQ multiplex PCR, and TCRdb's table has in-frame clones only and misses some. D and trimming come from the DNA, and the V and J calls and clone size come from that table. The sample lists about 120,000 clones, 90% occurring once. Enrolment of Seattle patients took place during active infection, and they were followed longitudinally.

The sequenced sample was peripheral blood. The chain is built from TRBV2 and TRBJ2-2; tentative D call: TRBD1 (6 bases). The receptor's source is a man in his sixties with COVID-19, enrolled during active disease. CDR3 nucleotides: TGTGCCAGCATTCGGGGACAGAACACCGGGGAGCTGTTTTTT. It yields the protein CASIRGQNTGELFF.